This T cell receptor (beta chain) is drawn from a study of siplizumab effects on memory and regulatory T cells. Study observations and caveats: Confirmation was lacking for the suppressive function of proliferating Tregs derived from siplizumab cultures. Greater diversity than memory cells seemed evident in naive T cells, which also appeared to be major alloresponse contributors.

The CDR3 contains 15 residues. The V and J ends lost 5 bases and 5 bases respectively, with 16 bases between them. Germline CDR1 and CDR2: SGHAT and FQNNGV. About 9.8 x 10^4 TCR templates per sample were sequenced. TCRdb keeps only in-frame clones here, not all; method: immunoSEQ multiplex PCR. Counted here are about 100,000 clones, 91% occurring once; the ten biggest clones make up around 2.7%. Concerning this clone: Its specificity is unknown.

The chain links TRBV11-2 to TRBJ1-5; D uncertain. This clonotype was sampled from a human donor in good health. Some clones in this sample may be carry-over from other donors' samples. The material sequenced was CD4+ T cells sorted from blood. As DNA, the CDR3 is TGTGCCAGCAGCCTGGGAGCTGGAGTGCATCAGCCCCAGCATTTT. This gives the protein CASSLGAGVHQPQHF.